Described below is a single TCR beta chain sequence and its context. Its antigen is unidentified. Trimming removed 8 bases from V and 4 bases from J, with 5 bases in between. Germline V gene sequence: CDR1 SNHLY, CDR2 FYNNEI. This CDR3 contains 11 residues. The sample is drawn from a study of T cell responses to AZD1222 COVID-19 vaccine. Overall study results and limits: Close to half of spike-specific TCRs reportedly recognize unmutated variant regions. Repertoire collection took place solely once the T cell response had peaked. Regions 160-218 and 743-854 held dominance among vaccine-associated CD4 TCRs, which spanned spike.

The assay was immunoSEQ multiplex PCR, and TCRdb's table has in-frame clones only and misses some. In the table there are around 170,000 clones, roughly 88% of which are singletons. This receptor was obtained from an adult in good health. The input for sequencing was peripheral blood, taken on day 0 of AZD1222 vaccination. V gene TRBV2 combines with J gene TRBJ2-2, with D unclear. This CDR3 is CASSRTGELFF. For the CDR3, the DNA is TGTGCCAGCTCGCGCACCGGGGAGCTGTTTTTT.